This T cell receptor (beta chain) was captured in a study of blood T cell repertoires in COVID-19. The CDR3 loop spans 15 amino acids. Germline assignment: CDR1 LNHDA and CDR2 SQIVND (reference sequence). The ends lost 3 bases at V and 5 bases at J; junction bases unmatched: 9. Data came from immunoSEQ multiplex PCR; TCRdb stores just in-frame clones and leaves some out. The table has some 300,000 clones, 90% seen once. The material sequenced was peripheral blood. This sequence joins TRBV19 and TRBJ1-2, with TRBD1 identical over 7 bases. The receptor was derived from a woman between 40 and 55 years old with COVID-19, enrolled during active disease. CDR3 sequence reads: CASSIIRDRVYGYTF. The CDR3 nucleotides read TGTGCCAGTAGTATCATCCGGGACAGAGTATATGGCTACACCTTC.